Reported below is one T cell receptor beta chain. This clonotype was counted a few times. Its antigen specificity is not known. No base qualities exist here, and no much larger clone lies one base off it. To prepare the library, 5' RACE was applied. The sample was run on an Illumina HiSeq 2000. Template switching added a universal primer binding site, and the final cDNA carried a unique molecular identifier that allowed TCR cDNA molecules to be counted accurately. Specific primers in the conserved constant-segment region were used to synthesize first-strand cDNA for the TCR alpha and beta chains. To control for contamination, each cDNA library was double barcoded with a SMART-Mk sample barcode plus Illumina barcodes. TruSeq adapter sequences, together with Illumina sample barcodes, were added in two successive PCR steps. The TCR alpha and beta cDNA libraries were sequenced on the Illumina HiSeq platform using custom primers. Per the authors' processing: MiGEC processed the raw reads to extract unique molecular identifiers, while MiXCR was used to determine the CDR3 positions. Recombination models were inferred per individual with the repgenHMM and IGoR tools using an EM algorithm. The tcR package in R was used for shared clonotype analysis, with sharing normalized by the product of cloneset sizes. To study raw recombination free of thymic and clonal selection effects, out-of-frame nonproductive sequences were analyzed. TCRdb passed the public sequencing reads through fastp at Q25 and MiXCR, retaining productive beta sequences. Rows are unified per CDR3 protein, each entry keeping the most common DNA and genes. The authors' filters were not applied to this entry. This sample gives approximately 890,000 distinct CDR3 sequences in total; roughly 12% of them show up just once. Of the sample, about 1.5% is held by the ten largest clones.

Every donor in the study was a healthy Caucasian. The twin cohort consisted of three pairs of female monozygotic twins, all aged roughly 18 to 30 years. Peripheral blood mononuclear cells were the source from which RNA for the TCR libraries was isolated. The sample belongs to a study of identical twins (dated by TCRdb to between 2015 and 2016). General notes on the study: To test whether fetal clonotypes persist, this study deep-sequenced TCR alpha and beta repertoires from monozygotic twins, from unrelated adults of various ages, and from cord blood. To rule out contamination, replicate twin experiments were performed at different times with different library preparation protocols. General study outcomes and caveats: Conclusions relied on cross-sectional statistical analysis, since the same donors could not be followed over many years. Excess twin sharing in beta out-of-frame sequences was weaker because fewer shared sequences lowered the signal-to-noise ratio. Fewer insertions were carried by abundant cord blood beta clonotypes; a weaker similar trend was observed in young adult naive repertoires, while no such trend was observed in memory repertoires. In monozygotic twins, out-of-frame TCR alpha sharing was systematically underestimated by recombination models, although the models agreed with sharing between unrelated individuals. Compared with coincidental sharing between unrelated individuals, out-of-frame TCR alpha sequences shared between twins had an excess of sequences with low generation probability. Zero-insertion analyses could be partly confounded by invariant T cells such as MAIT and iNKT, although diverse VJ usage argued against such confounding for most clonotypes.

From a lookup of the germline V gene (reference sequence), CDR1 and CDR2 are MNHNY and SVGAGI. Counted from cysteine to valine, this CDR3 has 13 amino acids. Solely the CDR3 DNA is kept, with 39 bases framed from the first base. V and J are truncated by 2 bases and 7 bases respectively, leaving an intervening sequence of 12 bases. These data also featured in a second study, about yellow fever vaccine responses in identical twins. Per that second paper: The T cell response to vaccination in identical twins was reported by the authors to appear partly convergent and partly personalized. The study precisely tracked vaccine-responding T cell clones in identical twins.

The sequenced sample consisted of PBMCs. The clonotype originates from a woman younger than 30 in good health. Recombination linked TRBV6-6 to TRBJ2-7; the D segment could be TRBD2, given 6 matching bases. The CDR3 protein is CASSYGRDGEQYV. The sequenced DNA is TGTGCCAGCAGTTACGGGCGGGATGGGGAGCAGTACGTC.